Only one count was recorded for the clone carrying this T cell receptor (beta chain). Antigen unknown. The data originate from a study of T cells in localized non-small cell lung cancer. Regarding the study as a whole: Heterogeneity remains possible because sequencing was limited to only one tumor region. A median of about 60 of the top 100 tumor clones appeared in adjacent lung, which was paired and uninvolved. Higher blood T cell density went with longer overall survival. The study found T cell clonality highest in uninvolved adjacent lung, above tumor.

The junction had 8 bases not matched to a gene; V was cut back by 2 bases and J by 3 bases. This CDR3 contains 16 residues. Sequencing was performed with immunoSEQ multiplex PCR; in TCRdb, only in-frame clones are kept and a portion is missing. The sample lists roughly 30,000 clones, roughly 88% occurring once. This specimen was peripheral blood mononuclear cells, taken before any cancer treatment. The sequence derives from a woman aged 35-75 years with stage III lung adenocarcinoma. V and J are TRBV6-7 and TRBJ2-5, with TRBD1 matching 8 bases. Being an ORF, TRBV6-7 has a function that is uncertain. For the CDR3, the DNA is TGTGCCAGCAGTTACCCCGACAGGGGCCCCGAAGAGACCCAGTACTTC. Encoded protein: CASSYPDRGPEETQYF.